The next 25 T cell receptor beta chains were all read from a single sample in a study of cytomegalovirus exposure and HLA in healthy donors. Amplification used 60 Vbeta primers and 13 Jbeta primers. Assay used: immunoSEQ multiplex PCR; TCRdb lists only in-frame clones, some missing. The table has more than 110,000 clones, about two thirds seen once; the top ten hold about 2%. The specimen sequenced was PBMCs. Receptors were obtained from a woman between 55 and 75 years old in good health and CMV-seropositive.

The chain uses TRBV29-1 and TRBJ1-1, with a weak D call TRBD1 (5 bases). CDR3 length: 14 residues. Germline-derived CDR1 and CDR2 are SQVTM and ANQGSEA. Trimming cost V 2 bases and J 10 bases, with 20 bases left between them. In DNA form, the CDR3 reads TGCAGCGTTGAAAAGGACAATCGGGCAATAAGAGCTTTCTTT. Translation: CSVEKDNRAIRAFF.

This clone was seen more than once but under ten times. The chain couples TRBV5-6 to TRBJ1-1; TRBD1 agrees at 7 bases. CDR1 SGHDT and CDR2 YYEEEE come from the germline V gene. V lost 4 bases and J lost 1; bases outside the gene matches: 7. This CDR3 is 15 amino acids long. This CDR3 is CASSPPRGTNTEAFF. Written as DNA, the CDR3 is TGTGCCAGCAGCCCACCCAGGGGGACGAACACTGAAGCTTTCTTT.

This clone was observed a few times. This chain links TRBV25-1 with TRBJ2-7; D might be TRBD2 (5 bases). Trimming took 6 bases from V and 2 from J, leaving 11 bases between them. Germline assignment: CDR1 MGHDK and CDR2 SYGVNS. This CDR3 contains 13 residues. CDR3 DNA sequence: TGTGCCAGCAGAAACAGCGGCCCCTACGAGCAGTACTTC. It yields the protein CASRNSGPYEQYF.

Only a few counts were recorded for this clone. The chain links TRBV28 to TRBJ1-5, with 8 bases matching TRBD1. The V gene end was trimmed by 3 bases and the J gene end by 2 bases; junction bases not matched to a gene: 3. The CDR3 sequence is 15 residues long. Germline CDR1 and CDR2: MDHEN and SYDVKM. CDR3 region: CASSLSGQGNQPQHF. The CDR3 coding sequence is TGTGCCAGCAGTTTGTCGGGACAGGGCAATCAGCCCCAGCATTTT.

Notes on this clone: The sample carries other DNA sequences with the same CDR3. DNA of the CDR3: TGTGCCAGCAGCTTGGACAGCTACAATGAGCAGTTCTTC. This sequence encodes CASSLDSYNEQFF. The V call is TRBV28, the J call TRBJ2-1, with D maybe TRBD1 (6 bases). This CDR3 is 13 amino acids long. The V and J ends lost 6 bases and 3 bases respectively, with 9 bases between them. Germline V gives CDR1 MDHEN, CDR2 SYDVKM.

The count of this clone is one. The chain is built from TRBV5-4 and TRBJ2-5, with 8 bases lining up with TRBD1. Trimming at V came to 4 bases and at J to 5 bases, leaving 7 bases not matched to a gene. This CDR3 region has 14 residues. The germline V gene encodes CDR1 SGHNT and CDR2 YYREEE (reference sequence). CDR3 amino acids: CASSLRGLSETQYF. CDR3 DNA: TGTGCCAGCAGCCTCAGGGGGCTGTCGGAGACCCAGTACTTC. Full variable domain (missing parts from reference TRBV5-4 and TRBJ2-5): ETGVTQSPTHLIKTRGQQVTLRCSSQSGHNTVSWYQQALGQGPQFIFQYYREEENGRGNFPPRFSGLQFPNYSSELNVNALELDDSALYLCASSLRGLSETQYFGPGTRLLVL.

The CDR3 reads CASSQRLAGFVNEQFF. The CDR3 DNA reads TGTGCCAGCAGCCAAAGACTAGCGGGATTCGTCAATGAGCAGTTCTTC. The gene calls are TRBV4-2 and TRBJ2-1, with TRBD2 identical over 11 bases. J lost 6 bases, V lost 2 bases, and 6 bases had no gene match. The germline CDR1 and CDR2 sequences are LGHNA and YNFKEQ. The CDR3 contains 16 residues.

This chain's CDR3 is CASSLPGDNEQFF. For the CDR3, the DNA is TGTGCCAGCAGCTTGCCGGGGGACAATGAGCAGTTCTTC. The chain uses TRBV5-4 and TRBJ2-1; D may be TRBD2 (6 bases). The CDR3 contains 13 residues. The germline V gene has CDR1 SGHNT and CDR2 YYREEE (reference sequence). V was shortened by 1 base and J by 5 bases, with 7 bases between the two germline ends.

This clone occurred once. The chain is built from TRBV5-1 and TRBJ1-1, with D maybe TRBD1 (6 bases). V lost 4 bases and J lost 0, with 13 bases in between. The CDR3 covers 15 residues. CDR1 and CDR2 (germline): SGHRS, YFSETQ. The CDR3 region has the DNA TGCGCCAGCAGCCGGTCAGGGGCGGTGAACACTGAAGCTTTCTTT. This translates into CASSRSGAVNTEAFF.

The V call is TRBV10-3, the J call TRBJ1-4; D possibly corresponds to TRBD1 (5 bases). This CDR3 contains 14 residues. The germline gives CDR1 ENHRY, CDR2 SYGVKD. Trimming removed 0 bases at V and 6 bases at J, with 8 bases between. The CDR3 here is CAISESAGYEKLFF. The CDR3 DNA follows: TGTGCCATCAGTGAGTCTGCAGGGTATGAAAAACTGTTTTTT.

The chain carries TRBV18 and TRBJ1-2; no clear D. The CDR3 sequence is 14 residues long. V was cut by 3 bases and J by 14 bases, with 22 bases left in between. Germline assignment: CDR1 KGHSH and CDR2 LQKENI. CDR3 nucleotides: TGTGCCAGCTCACCCCGGAGGCCCGGGATGGATAGTACCTTC. Protein product: CASSPRRPGMDSTF.

The genes are TRBV5-1 and TRBJ1-1, with TRBD1 identical over 7 bases. The V segment lost 5 bases and the J segment 5 bases; nucleotides outside the gene matches: 6. This CDR3 spans 13 amino acids. Per germline, CDR1 SGHRS and CDR2 YFSETQ. The DNA for the CDR3 is TGCGCCAGCAGAGTTGCAGGGGGAACTGAAGCTTTCTTT. This encodes CASRVAGGTEAFF.

V and J are TRBV7-9 and TRBJ2-5; TRBD1 aligns across 10 bases. CDR3 length equals 16 residues. The J segment lost 1 base and the V segment lost 4 bases, leaving 6 bases of the junction unmatched. CDR1 and CDR2 (germline): SEHNR, FQNEAQ (reference sequence). The CDR3 DNA is TGTGCCAGCAGCTCTCGGGACAGGGGAACCCAAGAGACCCAGTACTTC. Protein product: CASSSRDRGTQETQYF.

This chain links TRBV27 with TRBJ2-3, with 10 bases identical to TRBD2. V lost 8 bases to trimming and J lost 4 bases; unmatched junction nucleotides: 24. The germline V gene encodes CDR1 MNHEY and CDR2 SMNVEV (reference sequence). The CDR3 is 20 residues long. For the CDR3, the DNA is TGTGCCAGCTGGAACCAGCGGGAGGGCCATTCCCCTCGCGGCTCAGATACGCAGTATTTT. Translated: CASWNQREGHSPRGSDTQYF.

This clone was seen just once. This chain links TRBV7-9 with TRBJ1-5; maybe TRBD1 (5 bases). Germline CDR1 is SEHNR and CDR2 is FQNEAQ (reference sequence). The V and J ends lost 5 bases and 7 bases respectively, with 24 bases between them. The CDR3 runs to 17 residues. Here the CDR3 DNA reads TGTGCCAGCAGCCAACCCTCGGGGAGGGCACAGGACCAGCCCCAGCATTTT. It encodes CASSQPSGRAQDQPQHF.

This clone was observed a handful of times. This rearrangement joins TRBV5-4 to TRBJ1-4, with D possibly matching TRBD1 (5 bases). This CDR3 region has 16 residues. V lost 4 bases to trimming and J lost 7 bases, with 20 bases between them. From germline, CDR1 is SGHNT and CDR2 YYREEE (reference sequence). In nucleotides, the CDR3 is TGTGCCAGCAGCCCAAAGCCGCAGGGTGAGAGTGAAAAACTGTTTTTT. Its translation: CASSPKPQGESEKLFF.

The V gene is TRBV7-9, the J gene TRBJ1-2, with D possibly being TRBD1 (6 bases). CDR1 and CDR2 (germline): SEHNR, FQNEAQ (reference sequence). This CDR3 spans 14 amino acids. The V end lost 1 base, the J end lost 6 bases, and 12 bases lay between the germline ends. The CDR3 region is CASSLVQGGDGYTF. Here the CDR3 DNA reads TGTGCCAGCAGCTTAGTACAGGGAGGGGATGGCTACACCTTC.

The chain uses TRBV5-1 and TRBJ1-5, with D possibly being TRBD1 (6 bases). The V gene's germline CDR1 is SGHRS and CDR2 YFSETQ. The CDR3 is 15 amino acids. V lost 2 bases, J lost 2 bases, and 11 bases lay in between. The CDR3 is CASSLQGMGNQPQHF. The CDR3 bases are TGCGCCAGCAGCTTACAGGGTATGGGCAATCAGCCCCAGCATTTT.

DNA for the CDR3: TGTGCCAGCAGTACAGGGGGTACTATAGGAAACACCATATATTTT. Its translation: CASSTGGTIGNTIYF. The chain is built from TRBV28 and TRBJ1-3; 8 bases are shared with TRBD1. CDR3 length: 15 residues. Germline V gene sequence: CDR1 MDHEN, CDR2 SYDVKM. V dropped 5 bases and J dropped 4; count of bases not matched to a gene: 7.

The J gene is TRBJ2-5, the V gene TRBV5-4; D may be TRBD1 (5 bases). V was trimmed by 5 bases and J by 2 bases, leaving 10 bases between them. This CDR3 region has 13 residues. CDR1 is SGHNT, CDR2 YYREEE, per germline (reference sequence). The CDR3 is CASRKKGQETQYF. CDR3 sequence (DNA): TGTGCCAGCAGAAAAAAGGGGCAAGAGACCCAGTACTTC. The variable domain in full, completed from reference TRBV5-4 and TRBJ2-5, reads ETGVTQSPTHLIKTRGQQVTLRCSSQSGHNTVSWYQQALGQGPQFIFQYYREEENGRGNFPPRFSGLQFPNYSSELNVNALELDDSALYLCASRKKGQETQYFGPGTRLLVL.

This clone occurred a few times. V and J are TRBV30 and TRBJ2-4; the D gene is possibly TRBD2 (7 bases). The CDR3 is 16 amino acids. Germline CDR1 is GTSNPN and CDR2 is SVGIG (reference sequence). Trimming took off 3 bases at V and 3 bases at J, with 18 bases between the two ends. The CDR3 region is CAWSGYGGGGKNIQYF. The CDR3 DNA follows: TGTGCCTGGAGCGGTTATGGGGGAGGGGGCAAAAACATTCAGTACTTC.

Here the CDR3 DNA reads TGTGCCAGCAGTTTCGGGACAGGGTGGCGCACCGGGGAGCTGTTTTTT. Translating gives CASSFGTGWRTGELFF. This chain connects TRBV27 to TRBJ2-2; TRBD1 aligns across 9 bases. This CDR3 is built from 16 residues. The germline gives CDR1 MNHEY, CDR2 SMNVEV (reference sequence). V lost 3 bases and J lost 4; bases outside the gene matches: 6.

CDR3: CASSLGAESYEQYF. Here the CDR3 DNA reads TGTGCCAGCAGCTTAGGAGCCGAGAGCTACGAGCAGTACTTC. The chain has TRBV7-3 and TRBJ2-7; D unresolved. The V end lost 2 bases, the J end lost 3 bases, and 11 bases lay between the germline ends. There are 14 residues in the CDR3. Germline V gene sequence: CDR1 SGHTA, CDR2 FQGTGA.

The genes are TRBV19 and TRBJ1-1; possible D gene TRBD1, 6 bases. This CDR3 has 15 residues. The germline V gene has CDR1 LNHDA and CDR2 SQIVND (reference sequence). Trimming cost V 6 bases and J 2 bases, with 16 bases left between them. CDR3 DNA sequence: TGTGCCAGTAGAATTAAGACAGGTATTAACACTGAAGCTTTCTTT. Its protein product is CASRIKTGINTEAFF.

This CDR3 is CASSPGGDRGQETQYF. The CDR3, as DNA: TGTGCCAGCAGCCCCGGGGGGGACAGGGGGCAAGAGACCCAGTACTTC. The chain employs TRBV11-3 and TRBJ2-5, with 11 bases lining up with TRBD1. The ends lost 5 bases at V and 2 bases at J; junction bases unmatched: 7. The CDR3 is made up of 16 amino acids. The V gene's germline CDR1 is SGHNT and CDR2 YENEEA.